This T cell receptor (beta chain) came from a study of blood T cell repertoires in COVID-19. Participant-given clinical history determined each cohort assignment. From germline, CDR1 is SGHRS and CDR2 YFSETQ. The CDR3 covers 14 residues. The V end lost 4 bases, the J end lost 4 bases, and 15 bases lay between the germline ends. Sequencing was performed with immunoSEQ multiplex PCR; in TCRdb, only in-frame clones are kept and a portion is missing. The repertoire holds 220,000 or so clones, with 90% as singletons. The clonotype originates from a man in his thirties or forties who had been exposed to COVID-19. The J gene is TRBJ2-7, the V gene TRBV5-1; possibly TRBD1 for D (5 bases). Sequenced input: PBMCs or T cells enriched from blood (not recorded which). CDR3: CASSPVTAEYEQYF. DNA for the CDR3: TGCGCCAGCAGCCCGGTGACAGCCGAATACGAGCAGTACTTC.